What follows are 24 T cell receptor beta chains derived from one specimen sequenced in a study of shared clonotypes between healthy human individuals. TCRdb's copy holds only in-frame clones and misses some; the assay was immunoSEQ multiplex PCR. Of roughly 500,000 clones listed, 81% are singletons. The sequenced sample was PBMCs. These receptors all come from a woman aged 40 to 55 in good health. Some clones in this sample may be carry-over from other donors' samples.

This chain uses TRBV19 with TRBJ2-7, with D perhaps TRBD1 or TRBD2 (5 bases each). The V gene's germline CDR1 is LNHDA and CDR2 SQIVND (reference sequence). The ends were cut back, 7 bases at V and 2 bases at J, with 18 bases in the middle. CDR3 length: 15 amino acids. The CDR3 region is CASTERGELTYEQYF. CDR3 DNA sequence: TGTGCCAGTACCGAGAGGGGAGAACTAACCTACGAGCAGTACTTC.

This chain joins TRBV7-2 and TRBJ2-1, with TRBD1 matching 8 bases. CDR1 SGHTA and CDR2 FQGNSA come from the germline V gene. The J segment lost 0 bases and the V segment lost 3 bases, leaving 4 bases of the junction unmatched. The CDR3 consists of 16 residues. CDR3 residues: CASSLGQVSSYNEQFF. The CDR3 nucleotides read TGTGCCAGCAGCTTGGGACAGGTTAGCTCCTACAATGAGCAGTTCTTC.

V is TRBV6-1 and J is TRBJ1-3; tentatively, D is TRBD1 (5 bases). Germline CDR1 reads MNHNS; CDR2 reads SASEGT. The CDR3 extends over 15 amino acids. V was pared by 10 bases and J by 3 bases, with 19 bases between. The CDR3 nucleotides read TGTGCCACGCGAGACAACCCAGGGAGTGGAAACACCATATATTTT. Its translation: CATRDNPGSGNTIYF.

This clone was counted a few times. The chain links TRBV2 to TRBJ2-7, with 7 bases identical to TRBD2. The germline V gene encodes CDR1 SNHLY and CDR2 FYNNEI. This CDR3 comprises 15 residues. Trimming removed 8 bases from V and 0 bases from J; junction bases left unmatched: 10. The CDR3 is CASFSGRGDSYEQYF. DNA of the CDR3: TGTGCCAGCTTTAGCGGGCGCGGAGACTCCTACGAGCAGTACTTC.

The table lists this clone with a few counts. V gene TRBV7-8 combines with J gene TRBJ2-5, with 7 bases identical to TRBD1. Per the germline V gene, CDR1 is SGHVS and CDR2 is FQNEAQ. V gave up 3 bases and J gave up 4 bases; unmatched junction bases: 5. This CDR3 has 14 residues. The CDR3 loop reads CASSFRGRRETQYF. CDR3 sequence (DNA): TGTGCCAGCAGCTTCAGGGGGAGACGAGAGACCCAGTACTTC.

On this clone: The same CDR3 is also encoded by other DNA sequences in this sample. The chain employs TRBV15 and TRBJ2-1; no definite D call. From germline, CDR1 is LNHNV and CDR2 YYDKDF (reference sequence). Trimming shortened V by 0 bases and J by 7 bases, and 4 bases separated the two germline ends. The length of the CDR3 is 12 residues. In DNA, the CDR3 is TGTGCCACCAGCAGAGATCGGAATGAGCAGTTCTTC. The encoded protein is CATSRDRNEQFF.

The rearrangement uses TRBV30 and TRBJ2-7; D may be TRBD2 (6 bases). The CDR3 is 14 residues long. V lost 7 bases to trimming and J lost 0 bases, with 16 bases between them. Germline CDR1 is GTSNPN and CDR2 is SVGIG (reference sequence). The CDR3 DNA sequence: TGTGCCTCCGGACTATCAGGGAGCTCCTACGAGCAGTACTTC. It is translated as CASGLSGSSYEQYF.

The chain carries TRBV10-1 and TRBJ1-2; weak D call: TRBD1 (6 bases). The CDR3 extends over 13 amino acids. CDR1 and CDR2 (germline): WNHNN, SYGVQD (reference sequence). Trimming removed 0 bases from V and 6 bases from J, with 8 bases in between. CDR3 amino acids: CASSESGTHGYTF. CDR3 coding DNA: TGCGCCAGCAGTGAGTCCGGGACACATGGCTACACCTTC.

The rearrangement joins TRBV18 to TRBJ1-1; TRBD1 might be the D (5 bases). CDR3 length: 17 residues. Germline V gives CDR1 KGHSH, CDR2 LQKENI. V was pared by 2 bases and J by 5 bases, with 21 bases between. CDR3 coding DNA: TGTGCCAGCTCACCAGCCCTCGGCGGCAGGGCTTCGACTGAAGCTTTCTTT. Translated: CASSPALGGRASTEAFF.

The chain employs TRBV27 and TRBJ1-1; D might be TRBD1 (6 bases). The germline gives CDR1 MNHEY, CDR2 SMNVEV (reference sequence). V dropped 3 bases and J dropped 3 bases, with 8 bases sitting between them. The CDR3 runs to 13 residues. The CDR3 nucleotides are TGTGCCAGCAGTTTGGGGGCGGACACTGAAGCTTTCTTT. Its protein product is CASSLGADTEAFF.

This clone was recorded only once. The CDR3 loop is CASSEVGLRNIQYF. The CDR3 DNA reads as TGTGCCAGCAGTGAAGTCGGGCTGCGGAACATTCAGTACTTC. V usage is TRBV2 and J usage is TRBJ2-4; no definite D call. Germline-derived CDR1 and CDR2 are SNHLY and FYNNEI. Trimming removed 1 base at V and 7 bases at J, with 11 bases between. The CDR3 length is 14 residues.

Note on this clone: This probably arose from a read error, given a far larger clone one base away. The V and J genes are TRBV4-2 and TRBJ2-6; no clear D. The CDR3 runs 15 residues. With 1 base removed from V and 3 bases from J, the gap between germline ends came to 7 bases. The germline V gene has CDR1 LGHNA and CDR2 YNFKEQ. The DNA of the CDR3 is TGTGCCAGCAGCCAAGGGACCCATGGGGCCAACGTCCTGACTTTC. Protein: CASSQGTHGANVLTF.

This chain uses TRBV5-1 with TRBJ1-1; perhaps TRBD1 as D (5 bases). Germline lookup yields CDR1 SGHRS and CDR2 YFSETQ. V was trimmed by 3 bases and J by 0 bases, leaving 9 bases between them. This CDR3 comprises 14 residues. This chain's CDR3 is CASSSTGLNTEAFF. The DNA of the CDR3 is TGCGCCAGCAGCTCCACAGGACTGAACACTGAAGCTTTCTTT.

The V call is TRBV2, the J call TRBJ1-1; D remains ambiguous. Looked up from germline, CDR1 is SNHLY and CDR2 is FYNNEI. This CDR3 comprises 14 residues. The V and J ends lost 6 bases and 5 bases respectively, with 16 bases between them. The CDR3 coding sequence is TGTGCCAGCAGAACGACCGTGGATATGACTGAAGCTTTCTTT. Translating gives CASRTTVDMTEAFF.

The genes are TRBV5-1 and TRBJ1-2; D might be TRBD1 (6 bases). The germline CDR1 and CDR2 sequences are SGHRS and YFSETQ. CDR3 length equals 15 residues. Trimming shortened V by 4 bases and J by 8 bases, and 21 bases separated the two germline ends. The CDR3 spells CASSGRTAQAGGYTF. The CDR3 nucleotides are TGCGCCAGCAGCGGGAGGACAGCCCAGGCAGGAGGCTACACCTTC.

The V and J genes are TRBV28 and TRBJ1-4; 7 bases align to TRBD1. Germline CDR1 MDHEN, CDR2 SYDVKM. This CDR3 has 11 amino acids. After removal of 6 bases from V and 8 bases from J, the junction contained 0 bases not matched to a gene. The CDR3 coding sequence is TGTGCCAGCAGGGGACAGGAAAAACTGTTTTTT. Translated: CASRGQEKLFF.

Points on this clone: This likely traces to a read error, being one base from a far larger clone. This rearrangement joins TRBV10-1 to TRBJ2-1, with TRBD2 as a possible D gene (5 bases). The CDR3 consists of 14 residues. Germline V gene data show CDR1 as WNHNN and CDR2 as SYGVQD (reference sequence). The CDR3 region has the DNA TGCGCCAGCAGTGAGTCTAGCGTTACGAATGAGCAGCTCTTC. It specifies CASSESSVTNEQLF.

Points on this clone: A read error is likely here: a far larger clone is one base away. The sample holds other DNA sequences that translate to the same CDR3. This chain connects TRBV6-5 to TRBJ1-1; D remains unclear. Germline V gene lookup returns CDR1 MNHEY and CDR2 SVGAGI. CDR3 size: 13 residues. Here the CDR3 DNA reads TGTGCCAGCAGAGTGTATATGAACACTGAAGCTTTCTTC. Translated, it gives CASRVYMNTEAFF.

The chain recombines TRBV6-5 with TRBJ2-7; 7 bases map to TRBD1. The CDR3 length is 14 residues. The V segment lost 5 bases and the J segment 6 bases; nucleotides outside the gene matches: 10. CDR1 MNHEY and CDR2 SVGAGI come from the germline V gene. The CDR3 region has the DNA TGTGCCAGCAGTCCCCGGACAGGCTCTTTCGAGCAGTACTTC. This sequence encodes CASSPRTGSFEQYF.

The V and J genes are TRBV4-1 and TRBJ2-7, with 7 bases aligning to TRBD1. The CDR3 covers 14 residues. V lost 6 bases and J lost 1; bases outside the gene matches: 6. The germline gives CDR1 MGHRA, CDR2 YSYEKL. This chain's CDR3 is CASRALTGSYEQYF. The CDR3 DNA follows: TGCGCCAGCAGAGCACTGACAGGGTCCTACGAGCAGTACTTC.

This clone was seen a handful of times. The genes are TRBV5-1 and TRBJ2-1, with D possibly matching TRBD1 (7 bases). The CDR3 has 15 residues. Germline V lookup: CDR1 SGHRS, CDR2 YFSETQ. V was shortened by 4 bases and J by 3 bases, with 14 bases between the two germline ends. The CDR3 spells CASSLTQGGYNEQFF. In DNA form, the CDR3 reads TGCGCCAGCAGCCTCACTCAGGGGGGCTACAATGAGCAGTTCTTC.

The V gene is TRBV4-2, the J gene TRBJ2-1; D unresolved. The CDR3 has 17 residues. CDR1 is LGHNA and CDR2 is YNFKEQ in the germline V gene. V lost 4 bases to trimming and J lost 0 bases, with 16 bases between them. The CDR3 coding sequence is TGTGCCAGCAGCCTCGAAACCCGGGCGAGCTCCTACAATGAGCAGTTCTTC. This encodes CASSLETRASSYNEQFF.

The V and J genes are TRBV7-6 and TRBJ2-7; no clear D. CDR1 is SGHVS and CDR2 is FNYEAQ in the germline V gene. The V gene lost 3 bases and the J gene lost 0 bases, with 9 bases spanning the gap. This CDR3 is built from 14 residues. The CDR3 loop is CASSFAVYSYEQYF. For the CDR3, the DNA is TGTGCCAGCAGCTTTGCGGTCTACTCCTACGAGCAGTACTTC. The entire variable domain, with the rest obtained from reference TRBV7-6 and TRBJ2-7, is as follows: GAGVSQSPRYKVTKRGQDVALRCDPISGHVSLYWYRQALGQGPEFLTYFNYEAQQDKSGLPNDRFSAERPEGSISTLTIQRTEQRDSAMYRCASSFAVYSYEQYFGPGTRLTVT.

Note on this clone: Distinct nucleotide sequences in the sample also encode this CDR3. This rearrangement joins TRBV29-1 to TRBJ2-7; 9 nucleotides agree with TRBD1. Germline CDR1 and CDR2: SQVTM and ANQGSEA. This CDR3 has 12 residues. The trim removed 6 bases at V and 2 bases at J, leaving 2 bases unmatched. In DNA, the CDR3 is TGCAGCGTAAGACAGGGGGCCTACGAGCAGTACTTC. Its protein product is CSVRQGAYEQYF.